The clone carrying this T cell receptor beta chain was seen a few times. What it binds is not known. The CDR3 length is 15 residues. Germline V CDR1 and CDR2: SGHVT, SQSDAQ. Trimming removed 3 bases from V and 4 bases from J, with 13 bases in between. TCRdb ran MiXCR on the reads and lists one entry per CDR3 protein. The table has around 900,000 distinct CDR3 sequences, less than 35% seen once. The source of the sample is a study of T cell repertoires in cytomegalovirus infection. Study findings and constraints: CMV carriers having the relevant HLA were flagged by cumulative public TCR beta family frequency.

The source is a human donor in good health (CMV status not recorded). Some clones in this sample may be carry-over from other donors' samples. The V gene is TRBV7-4, the J gene TRBJ2-1, with a tentative D call TRBD1 (5 bases). Material: cultured CD8+ T cells from PBMCs, obtained from culture after CMV antigen stimulation. Written as DNA, the CDR3 is TGTGCCAGCAGCTTCCGACAGTACGGGTACAATGAGCAGTTCTTC. It specifies CASSFRQYGYNEQFF.